The entry below describes one TCR beta chain. Its antigen is not yet known. Base qualities are not at hand, and no much larger clone is one base apart. Library generation was performed with the immunoSEQ multiplex PCR assay. What TCRdb holds here is the immuneACCESS table cut down to in-frame rearrangements. Part of the clones is not present; checked against another copy, under half of the missing clones reflect an unresolved V gene, and the others are unexplained. The sample includes approximately 130,000 clones, with roughly 92% observed a single time. Approximately 6.2% of the sample is taken by the ten largest. Taken from cysteine to phenylalanine, the CDR3 has 17 residues. Here the CDR3 DNA is all that survives: 51 bases in frame from base 1. Via the germline V gene, CDR1 is SGHRS and CDR2 YFSETQ. V and J are trimmed by 4 bases and 0 bases, and the gene matches miss 6 bases of the junction. These data come from a study of T cell changes during pregnancy in multiple sclerosis (dated by TCRdb to the late 2010s). At the level of the whole study: The study looked at changes in the T cell repertoire across pregnancy in women with multiple sclerosis.

The receptor's source is a female donor with multiple sclerosis, enrolled in a pregnancy study. Specimen: peripheral blood, collected before pregnancy. The chain is made from TRBV5-1 and TRBJ2-1; 11 bases in the middle match TRBD2. The CDR3 protein is CASSTRLAGSSYNEQFF. In nucleotides, the sequence is TGCGCCAGCAGCACCAGACTAGCGGGGAGCTCCTACAATGAGCAGTTCTTC.